This TCR beta chain was identified during a study of cytomegalovirus exposure and HLA in healthy donors. Study observations and caveats: When a later analysis compared HLA-associated TCR beta chains with equally common others, the HLA-associated chains turned out to be more clonally expanded and to have lower generation probabilities. At a 0.05 false discovery rate, a later analysis found about 17,000 TCR beta sequences to be associated with HLA alleles.

CDR3 length: 15 residues. The ends lost 4 bases at V and 6 bases at J; junction bases unmatched: 9. Per germline, CDR1 SGHRS and CDR2 YFSETQ. The PCR used 60 Vbeta and 13 Jbeta primers. Clones were sequenced by immunoSEQ multiplex PCR, and TCRdb holds only the in-frame ones, with some missing. The repertoire holds about 62,000 clones, with around 87% as singletons. On this clone itself: Its antigen is unknown.

Donors consisted of healthy bone marrow donors. Sequenced: PBMCs. The origin of this receptor is a man aged 18 to 30 in good health and CMV-seronegative. The rearrangement uses TRBV5-1 and TRBJ1-4; 7 bases are shared with TRBD1. The CDR3 loop reads CASSGGGELDEKLFF. The CDR3 DNA sequence: TGCGCCAGCAGCGGAGGGGGCGAGCTGGATGAAAAACTGTTTTTT.